The entry that follows covers one T cell receptor beta chain sequence. Its antigen is undetermined. The source of the sample is a study of shared clonotypes between healthy human individuals. Findings and limits, study-wide: The donor pool, a small one, limited the genetic and exposure-history diversity represented.

Every donor, a Caucasian adult, lived in Nashville, Tennessee. Into CD45RA+ naive and CD45RA-negative memory subsets, the CD4+ cells were split. Using immunoSEQ multiplex PCR, the repertoire was profiled, and TCRdb retains in-frame clones only, with some absent. The sample lists roughly 2.5 million clones; 90% to 95% were seen once. The TCR was taken from a man between 18 and 35 years old in good health. The sample consisted of naive CD4+ T cells sorted from blood. This sample's subset: CD45RA+ positively selected.

CDR3 protein: CASTSASGSQTDTQYF. CDR3 nucleotides: TGTGCCAGCACCTCGGCTAGCGGGAGTCAAACAGATACGCAGTATTTT. This chain connects TRBV14 to TRBJ2-3; 10 bases are shared with TRBD2. Germline-derived CDR1 and CDR2 are SGHDN and FVKESK. J gave up 3 bases and V 7 bases, and 10 bases lay outside the gene matches. The CDR3 length is 16 residues.